The sequence of this TCR beta chain was determined in a study of neurological immune-mediated disorders. In the study overall: Relapsing-remitting forms accounted for about 90% of the 34 multiple sclerosis patients and secondary progressive forms for 3.

This clonotype came up many times. The antigen is not known. Synthesis of cDNA was performed by 5'RACE using 10-nucleotide random UMIs. TCRdb independently ran MiXCR on the 5' RACE reads; one entry per CDR3 protein. The profile shows over 35,000 distinct CDR3 sequences, approximately 2.4% of them singletons. V was pared by 1 base and J by 3 bases, with 3 bases of the junction left unmatched. This CDR3 comprises 14 residues. Germline V gene lookup returns CDR1 DFQATT and CDR2 SNEGSKA (reference sequence). Study conclusions and caveats: According to phylogenetic grouping, one related-CDR3 cluster, a possible signature, contained the repertoires of 18 of 34 multiple sclerosis patients. Because no CDR3 amino acid sequences were shared across subjects by expanded clones, private repertoires were suggested in all groups.

The chain carries TRBV20-1 and TRBJ2-1, with 7 bases that match TRBD2. This receptor was taken from a young man with multiple sclerosis. Material for sequencing was PBMCs. The CDR3 nucleotides are TGCAGTGCTAGAGTTGGCGGGGGCTACAATGAGCAGTTCTTC. This sequence encodes CSARVGGGYNEQFF.